This TCR beta chain was identified in a study of shared clonotypes between healthy human individuals. The CDR3 consists of 17 residues. Trimming took 5 bases from V and 0 from J; bases not matched to a gene: 12. CDR1 and CDR2 (germline): PRHDT, FYEKMQ (reference sequence). Selected positively for CCR7 and CD45RO-negative, naive CD8 cells excluded terminally differentiated effector memory CD45RA+ cells. None of the donors, who were healthy HIV-negative adults, had recently had acute infections or vaccinations. Clones were read by immunoSEQ multiplex PCR, and TCRdb kept only the in-frame ones, dropping some. The data contain millions of clones, approximately 94% of them singletons.

Input material: naive CD8+ T cells sorted from blood. This chain links TRBV13 with TRBJ2-7, with 8 bases that match TRBD2. The sequence derives from a man aged 18 to 29 in good health. The CDR3 region has the DNA TGTGCCAGCAGCCACTGGGAGGGCCGGGGGGGCTCCTACGAGCAGTACTTC. It encodes CASSHWEGRGGSYEQYF.